This T cell receptor (beta chain) was found in a study of shared clonotypes between healthy human individuals. The study, taken as a whole, reports: Naive CD4 clonotypes were shared across several donors at 4.5% to 6.5%.

On this clone: Its antigen is unidentified. A junction boundary mismatches the germline segment, possibly from a read error.

A deep-level run was used for the assay. Every subset's genomic DNA went evenly onto several immunoSEQ plates. Profiling relied on immunoSEQ multiplex PCR, and the TCRdb table lists in-frame clones only, not all of them. The data show about 600,000 clones, with about 95% seen just once and over 0.09% held by the top ten. CD45RO negativity and positive selection for CCR7 defined naive CD8 cells, a population that excluded terminally differentiated effector memory CD45RA+ cells. This CDR3 spans 13 amino acids. Germline lookup yields CDR1 SGHRS and CDR2 YFSETQ. V and J are TRBV5-1 and TRBJ2-1; D may match TRBD1 or TRBD2 (6 bases each). The sequenced sample consisted of naive CD8+ T cells sorted from blood. The TCR comes from a woman in her 30s in good health. The CDR3 DNA follows: TGCGCCAGCAGGTTGGAGGGACAAAATGAGCAGTTCTTC. This sequence encodes CASRLEGQNEQFF.